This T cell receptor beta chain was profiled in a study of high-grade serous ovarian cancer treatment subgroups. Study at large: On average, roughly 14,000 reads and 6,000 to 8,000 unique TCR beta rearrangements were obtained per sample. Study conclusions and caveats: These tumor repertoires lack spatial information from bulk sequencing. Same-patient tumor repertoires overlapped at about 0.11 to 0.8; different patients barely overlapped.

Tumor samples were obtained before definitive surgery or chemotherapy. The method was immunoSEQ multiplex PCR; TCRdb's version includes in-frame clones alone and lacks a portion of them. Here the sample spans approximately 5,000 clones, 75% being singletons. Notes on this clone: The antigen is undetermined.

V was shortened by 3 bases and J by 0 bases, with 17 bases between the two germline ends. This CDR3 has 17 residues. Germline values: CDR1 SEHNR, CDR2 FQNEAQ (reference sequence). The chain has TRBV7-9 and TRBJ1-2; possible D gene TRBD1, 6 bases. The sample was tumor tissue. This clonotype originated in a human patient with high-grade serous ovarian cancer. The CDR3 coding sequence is TGTGCCAGCAGCTTGTACTTCTTGGGACAAACTAACTATGGCTACACCTTC. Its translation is CASSLYFLGQTNYGYTF.